This T cell receptor beta chain came from a study of T cells in tuberculosis. Notes on this clone: No antigen is known for it.

Whole-study findings and limits: Active tuberculosis cases were adults; controls were adolescents.

Trimming stripped 1 base from V and 4 bases from J, with 10 bases between. This CDR3 spans 14 amino acids. Per the germline V gene, CDR1 is KGHSH and CDR2 is LQKENI. The data were produced by immunoSEQ multiplex PCR, yet TCRdb's version contains in-frame clones alone and is incomplete. The sample lists 35,000 to 45,000 clones, about 94% occurring once. Specimen: PBMCs. This sequence originates from a donor aged 10-29 years with latent tuberculosis or without tuberculosis infection. Some clones in this sample may be carry-over from other donors' samples. This sequence joins TRBV18 and TRBJ1-1, with D perhaps matching TRBD1 (6 bases). The DNA for the CDR3 is TGTGCCAGCTCACCACAGGGGGAAGTCACTGAAGCTTTCTTT. This translates into CASSPQGEVTEAFF.